One sample yielded the 29 T cell receptor beta chains listed below, sequenced in a study of human T cells and chemical hapten exposure. The time point: patch test 3, about 24 weeks after DPC sensitization. The treatment is: therapeutic diphenylcyclopropenone sensitization with weekly scalp DPC. TCRdb itself ran the RACE reads through MiXCR, one entry per CDR3 protein. The sample has some 180,000 distinct CDR3 sequences; approximately 24% are singletons. Source: whole blood, taken in connection with sensitization to the hapten diphenylcyclopropenone (DPC). These receptors were obtained from a woman aged 40 to 50 with alopecia areata. Some clones in this sample may be carry-over from other donors' samples.

The V gene is TRBV27, the J gene TRBJ1-1; tentative D call: TRBD1 (5 bases). Deletions cut 7 bases from V and 1 base from J, with 10 bases between. The germline V gene has CDR1 MNHEY and CDR2 SMNVEV (reference sequence). The length of the CDR3 is 13 residues. The CDR3 loop is CASTGTANTEAFF. The DNA of the CDR3 is TGTGCCAGCACCGGGACTGCGAACACTGAAGCTTTCTTT.

The chain combines TRBV7-2 with TRBJ2-7; D is ambiguous. This CDR3 is built from 13 residues. Trimming shortened V by 6 bases and J by 3 bases, and 12 bases separated the two germline ends. In germline, CDR1 is SGHTA, CDR2 FQGNSA. The DNA for the CDR3 is TGTGCCAGCAGTGGGGTCGGATTCTACGAGCAGTACTTC. It specifies CASSGVGFYEQYF. Full variable domain (remainder filled in from reference TRBV7-2 and TRBJ2-7): GAGVSQSPSNKVTEKGKDVELRCDPISGHTALYWYRQSLGQGLEFLIYFQGNSAPDKSGLPSDRFSAERTGGSVSTLTIQRTQQEDSAVYLCASSGVGFYEQYFGPGTRLTVT.

This rearrangement joins TRBV10-3 to TRBJ2-2; 7 bases are shared with TRBD2. CDR1 is ENHRY and CDR2 is SYGVKD in the germline V gene. J was trimmed by 7 bases and V by 4 bases; bases with no gene match: 6. This CDR3 spans 14 amino acids. The CDR3 DNA follows: TGTGCCATCAGTGCATCGGGGAGGGTCGGGGAGCTGTTTTTT. Translated: CAISASGRVGELFF.

This clonotype has a handful of counts. The chain is built from TRBV24-1 and TRBJ1-2; 8 nucleotides line up with TRBD1. The V gene's germline CDR1 is KGHDR and CDR2 SFDVKD. V lost 9 bases and J lost 0; bases outside the gene matches: 5. The CDR3 length is 14 residues. CDR3 DNA: TGTGCCACCGGACAGGGTTCAGCTAACTATGGCTACACCTTC. The encoded protein is CATGQGSANYGYTF.

The table lists this clonotype with a few counts. The rearrangement joins TRBV20-1 to TRBJ2-2, with 9 nucleotides matching TRBD1. J gave up 6 bases and V 1 base, and 0 bases lay outside the gene matches. Germline V gene sequence: CDR1 DFQATT, CDR2 SNEGSKA (reference sequence). This CDR3 contains 13 residues. In DNA form, the CDR3 reads TGCAGTGCTAGAGGACAGGGGGCCGGGGAGCTGTTTTTT. This gives the protein CSARGQGAGELFF.

This clonotype was detected ten times or more. The V and J genes are TRBV20-1 and TRBJ2-4; D may be TRBD1 or TRBD2 (5 bases each). V was clipped by 0 bases and J by 0 bases, with 12 bases between them. The CDR3 is 16 amino acids. CDR1 and CDR2 from the germline V gene are DFQATT and SNEGSKA (reference sequence). CDR3 sequence reads: CSARDGTGLAKNIQYF. The CDR3 coding sequence is TGCAGTGCTAGAGATGGAACAGGACTAGCCAAAAACATTCAGTACTTC.

The chain carries TRBV2 and TRBJ2-4, with D perhaps TRBD2 (6 bases). V was pared by 7 bases and J by 3 bases, with 16 bases between. The CDR3 extends over 15 amino acids. From germline, CDR1 is SNHLY and CDR2 FYNNEI. The CDR3 protein is CASNSPGESKNIQYF. The DNA for the CDR3 is TGTGCCAGCAATTCCCCGGGGGAGAGCAAAAACATTCAGTACTTC. The full variable domain, completed using reference TRBV2 and TRBJ2-4, is EPEVTQTPSHQVTQMGQEVILRCVPISNHLYFYWYRQILGQKVEFLVSFYNNEISEKSEIFDDQFSVERPDGSNFTLKIRSTKLEDSAMYFCASNSPGESKNIQYFGAGTRLSVL.

This clonotype turned up a few times. This sequence joins TRBV4-3 and TRBJ2-2; D is undetermined. CDR1 is LGHNA, CDR2 YSLEER, per germline. The CDR3 runs to 15 residues. V lost 0 bases and J 4 bases, leaving 9 bases between the germline ends. Here the CDR3 DNA reads TGCGCCAGCAGCCAAGATCTTTGGTCCACCGGGGAGCTGTTTTTT. Its protein product is CASSQDLWSTGELFF.

This clonotype was counted only a few times. The chain recombines TRBV12-3 or TRBV12-4 with TRBJ2-7; weak D call: TRBD1 (6 bases). Trimming pared 4 bases from V and 2 bases from J, leaving 12 bases between. The CDR3 loop spans 14 amino acids. For the CDR3, the DNA is TGTGCCAGCAGTTCCGGGACACCTACCTACGAGCAGTACTTC. Residues: CASSSGTPTYEQYF.

This sequence joins TRBV20-1 and TRBJ2-1; D is unclear. This CDR3 is built from 14 residues. From germline, CDR1 is DFQATT and CDR2 SNEGSKA (reference sequence). V gave up 4 bases and J gave up 4 bases, with 14 bases separating them. The CDR3 nucleotides are TGCAGTGCTAAATACTATCCCCCTTACAATGAGCAGTTCTTC. Translating it yields CSAKYYPPYNEQFF.

This clonotype showed up many times. The CDR3 DNA sequence: TGTGCAAGTCGCCCCTTCGGGACGTTGAACACTGAAGCTTTCTTT. Protein sequence: CASRPFGTLNTEAFF. J is TRBJ1-1 and V is TRBV12-2; no check of the table's D call, TRBD1, against the DNA was made. TRBV12-2 is deemed a pseudogene. The CDR3 is 15 residues long.

This clonotype turned up a few times. The V call is TRBV12-3 or TRBV12-4, the J call TRBJ2-3, with D possibly TRBD2 on 6 matching bases. CDR3 length: 14 amino acids. Trimming stripped 5 bases from V and 6 bases from J, with 15 bases between. This CDR3 reads CASSPSGLRDTQYF. As DNA, the CDR3 is TGTGCCAGCAGTCCGTCGGGACTTCGGGATACGCAGTATTTT.

The V call is TRBV7-2, the J call TRBJ2-5, with 9 bases matching TRBD1. The CDR3 consists of 14 residues. Germline CDR1 is SGHTA and CDR2 is FQGNSA. J was trimmed by 4 bases and V by 7 bases; bases with no gene match: 7. The CDR3 spells CASTLTGGAETQYF. The CDR3 DNA reads TGTGCCAGCACCCTAACAGGGGGCGCAGAGACCCAGTACTTC.

V usage is TRBV29-1 and J usage is TRBJ2-5; 8 nucleotides align to TRBD2. With V trimmed by 4 bases and J by 5 bases, 12 bases remained unmatched. CDR3 length: 15 amino acids. Germline-derived CDR1 and CDR2 are SQVTM and ANQGSEA. CDR3 sequence (DNA): TGCAGCGTTGCCCGAATAGCGGGATTCAAGGAGACCCAGTACTTC. Translation gives CSVARIAGFKETQYF.

This clonotype was seen repeatedly, ten times or more. This rearrangement joins TRBV29-1 to TRBJ1-6; D is unclear. V lost 7 bases to trimming and J lost 8 bases, with 15 bases between them. Germline loops: CDR1 SQVTM, CDR2 ANQGSEA. The CDR3 has 13 amino acids. The CDR3 sequence: CSARTELDSPLHF. The CDR3 bases are TGCAGCGCTCGGACTGAGCTTGATTCACCCCTCCACTTT.

The sample holds a few counts of this clonotype. The CDR3 is CASSPQRLGELFF. The CDR3 DNA is TGTGCCAGCAGCCCCCAACGTCTGGGGGAACTGTTTTTT. The chain recombines TRBV4-2 with TRBJ1-4; D perhaps matches TRBD1 (5 bases). Germline assignment: CDR1 LGHNA and CDR2 YNFKEQ. Trimming stripped 4 bases from V and 12 bases from J, with 15 bases between. This CDR3 contains 13 residues.

This clonotype was picked up many times. The chain carries TRBV5-1 and TRBJ1-1, with 11 positions matching TRBD1. CDR3 length equals 14 residues. Germline CDR1 SGHRS, CDR2 YFSETQ. V lost 4 bases and J lost 4; bases outside the gene matches: 3. DNA of the CDR3: TGCGCCAGCAGCCCCGGGACAGGGGGCACTGAAGCTTTCTTT. Protein product: CASSPGTGGTEAFF. Filled out from reference TRBV5-1 and TRBJ1-1, the complete variable domain reads KAGVTQTPRYLIKTRGQQVTLSCSPISGHRSVSWYQQTPGQGLQFLFEYFSETQRNKGNFPGRFSGRQFSNSRSEMNVSTLELGDSALYLCASSPGTGGTEAFFGQGTRLTVV.

This clonotype was seen ten or more times. The chain uses TRBV4-3 and TRBJ2-1, with 8 bases that match TRBD1. With 0 bases clipped from V and 7 bases from J, the junction kept 5 bases outside the gene matches. CDR3 length: 15 amino acids. The germline V gene encodes CDR1 LGHNA and CDR2 YSLEER. CDR3 residues: CASSQEWTGNNEQFF. For the CDR3, the DNA is TGCGCCAGCAGCCAAGAGTGGACAGGGAATAATGAGCAGTTCTTC.

The gene calls are TRBV7-2 and TRBJ1-6; D is perhaps TRBD1 (6 bases). The CDR3 extends over 14 amino acids. Germline V gene data show CDR1 as SGHTA and CDR2 as FQGNSA. V lost 5 bases and J 4 bases, leaving 9 bases between the germline ends. CDR3 sequence reads: CASSLQGYNSPLHF. Here the CDR3 DNA reads TGTGCCAGCAGCCTACAGGGTTATAATTCACCCCTCCACTTT.

This clonotype appeared many times. This rearrangement joins TRBV3-1 to TRBJ2-7; no clear D. The germline V and J ends were trimmed by 3 bases and 3 bases, with 3 bases remaining between them. CDR3 size: 11 residues. Looked up from germline, CDR1 is LGHDT and CDR2 is YNNKEL (reference sequence). The CDR3, as DNA: TGTGCCAGCAGCCAGGACTACGAGCAGTACTTC. Translating gives CASSQDYEQYF.

This clonotype came up many times. This chain links TRBV4-1 with TRBJ2-7, with 7 bases aligning to TRBD1. Trimming at V came to 4 bases and at J to 0 bases, leaving 6 bases not matched to a gene. The CDR3 spans 15 residues. Per germline, CDR1 MGHRA and CDR2 YSYEKL. The CDR3 DNA follows: TGCGCCAGCAGCCGCGGTCGACAGGGCTCCTACGAGCAGTACTTC. Its protein is CASSRGRQGSYEQYF.

The sample holds a few counts of this clonotype. V and J are TRBV6-5 and TRBJ1-5; D is unresolved. In germline, CDR1 is MNHEY, CDR2 SVGAGI. V shed 5 bases and J shed 0 bases, with 14 bases lying between them. The CDR3 totals 16 residues. CDR3 sequence: CASSPTFGISNQPQHF. CDR3 DNA sequence: TGTGCCAGCAGTCCTACGTTCGGCATTAGCAATCAGCCCCAGCATTTT.

The V gene is TRBV15, the J gene TRBJ1-2; D is undetermined. With 4 bases removed from V and 3 bases from J, the gap between germline ends came to 12 bases. CDR1 LNHNV and CDR2 YYDKDF come from the germline V gene (reference sequence). CDR3 length equals 14 residues. The CDR3, as DNA: TGTGCCACCAGCACATCATGGGCATACTATGGCTACACCTTC. It translates to CATSTSWAYYGYTF.

This chain connects TRBV7-9 to TRBJ2-7, with 7 bases fitting TRBD1. V lost 2 bases to trimming and J lost 3 bases; unmatched junction nucleotides: 4. Per the germline V gene, CDR1 is SEHNR and CDR2 is FQNEAQ (reference sequence). CDR3 size: 14 residues. The CDR3: CASSLMTGYYEQYF. Here the CDR3 DNA reads TGTGCCAGCAGCTTAATGACAGGGTACTACGAGCAGTACTTC.

Here the CDR3 DNA reads TGTGCCAGCAGACTAGCGGGACTGTACCAAGAGACCCAGTACTTC. Protein: CASRLAGLYQETQYF. The chain combines TRBV7-2 with TRBJ2-5; 10 bases map to TRBD2. The junction had 4 bases not matched to a gene; V was cut back by 6 bases and J by 0 bases. Germline V gene data show CDR1 as SGHTA and CDR2 as FQGNSA. CDR3 length: 15 amino acids. Looking up the rest from reference TRBV7-2 and TRBJ2-5 gives the full variable domain: GAGVSQSPSNKVTEKGKDVELRCDPISGHTALYWYRQSLGQGLEFLIYFQGNSAPDKSGLPSDRFSAERTGGSVSTLTIQRTQQEDSAVYLCASRLAGLYQETQYFGPGTRLLVL.

This clonotype was observed a few times. This rearrangement joins TRBV10-3 to TRBJ2-3, with 7 nucleotides matching TRBD2. CDR3 length: 16 amino acids. CDR1 is ENHRY and CDR2 is SYGVKD in the germline V gene. J lost 6 bases, V lost 0 bases, and 9 bases had no gene match. The CDR3 DNA sequence: TGTGCCATCAGTGAGTCGACCCCAGCGGGACGGGATACGCAGTATTTT. Residues: CAISESTPAGRDTQYF.

This chain joins TRBV9 and TRBJ1-1; possible D gene TRBD1, 5 bases. This CDR3 is 15 amino acids long. V was pared by 0 bases and J by 4 bases, with 13 bases between. Germline lookup yields CDR1 SGDLS and CDR2 YYNGEE. CDR3 loop: CASSVVGARGTEAFF. The CDR3 coding sequence is TGTGCCAGCAGCGTAGTAGGAGCTAGGGGCACTGAAGCTTTCTTT.

This chain connects TRBV6-1 to TRBJ1-1; D unresolved. Trimming shortened V by 6 bases and J by 5 bases, and 10 bases separated the two germline ends. Germline values: CDR1 MNHNS, CDR2 SASEGT. The CDR3 runs 12 residues. In nucleotides, the CDR3 is TGTGCCAGCAGCGCCTTTAAAACTGAAGCTTTCTTT. Amino acids: CASSAFKTEAFF.

This sequence joins TRBV27 and TRBJ2-1; 8 bases fit TRBD1. The V gene end was trimmed by 5 bases and the J gene end by 6 bases; junction bases not matched to a gene: 21. This CDR3 spans 19 amino acids. Germline CDR1 and CDR2: MNHEY and SMNVEV (reference sequence). CDR3: CASSPRDRWSGSSGNEQFF. CDR3 nucleotide sequence: TGTGCCAGCAGTCCCCGGGACAGGTGGAGCGGATCATCAGGCAATGAGCAGTTCTTC.